This is a list of T cell receptor beta chains from one sample in a study of blood T cell repertoires in COVID-19. Repertoires were generated with immunoSEQ multiplex PCR, while TCRdb's copy carries only in-frame clones and drops some. The sample has just under 95,000 clones, roughly 80% seen once. The sequencing sample was made of peripheral blood. The origin of the receptors is a human donor in a cohort sampled during active COVID-19. CDR3s include the opening cysteine and the closing phenylalanine or tryptophan. Each record gives: V gene, clone size, J gene, D gene, CDR3 DNA, CDR3 protein. D genes are given only for firm matches. Clone size is shown for a subset of rows, as once, few, many or a class of expanded clone.

TRBV29-1	.	TRBJ1-1	TRBD1	TGCAGCGTCCTTAAAGCAGGGGGCACTGAAGCTTTCTTT	CSVLKAGGTEAFF
TRBV10-3	.	TRBJ1-1	TRBD1	TGTGCCATCAGTGTGGGACAGGTGAACACTGAAGCTTTCTTT	CAISVGQVNTEAFF
TRBV11-2	.	TRBJ2-5	.	TGTGCCAGCAGCTTACGCGGGCGGAGCCAAGAGACCCAGTACTTC	CASSLRGRSQETQYF
TRBV3-1/TRBV3-2	.	TRBJ2-7	TRBD2	TGTGCCAGCAGCCTATGGACTAGCGGGAGGCGAACGTACGAGCAGTACTTC	CASSLWTSGRRTYEQYF
TRBV5-1	.	TRBJ1-3	.	TGCGCCAGCAGCTGGGCAGGCGACTCTGGAAACACCATATATTTT	CASSWAGDSGNTIYF
TRBV27	.	TRBJ1-2	.	TGTGCCAGCAGCCCCCGGGGGGGCTATGGCTACACCTTC	CASSPRGGYGYTF
TRBV7-9	.	TRBJ2-5	.	TGTGCCAGCTCCTTGGAGGGACTTCAAGAGACCCAGTACTTC	CASSLEGLQETQYF
TRBV28	.	TRBJ1-5	.	TGTGCCAGCAGTTTAAGCCCCCGGGGGGGGGACCAGCCCCAGCATTTT	CASSLSPRGGDQPQHF
TRBV3-1/TRBV3-2	.	TRBJ2-6	.	TGTGCCAGCAGCAAGAGGGGAGGCTCTGGGGCCAACGTCCTGACTTTC	CASSKRGGSGANVLTF
TRBV4-2	.	TRBJ2-7	TRBD2	TGTGCCAGCAGCCAAGGACTAGCGGGCCCCTACGAGCAGTACTTC	CASSQGLAGPYEQYF
TRBV18	.	TRBJ2-2	.	TGTGCCAGCTCACCGCAGGGAACCGGGGAGCTGTTTTTT	CASSPQGTGELFF
TRBV5-1	once	TRBJ2-1	.	TGCGCCAGCAGCTTGGAGCTATCCTACAATGAGCAGTTCTTC	CASSLELSYNEQFF
TRBV19	.	TRBJ1-5	.	TGTGCCAGTAGTACGACAGTTTATAGCAATCAGCCCCAGCATTTT	CASSTTVYSNQPQHF
TRBV2	.	TRBJ1-6	.	TGTGCCAGCTCGGGGAGTAATTCACCCCTCCACTTT	CASSGSNSPLHF
TRBV7-6	.	TRBJ2-1	TRBD2	TGTGCCAGCAGCTTAGGTAGCGGGGAATACAATGAGCAGTTCTTC	CASSLGSGEYNEQFF
TRBV10-1	.	TRBJ2-2	TRBD1	TGCGCCAGCAGTGAACAGGGGGCCGGGGAGCTGTTTTTT	CASSEQGAGELFF
TRBV29-1	.	TRBJ2-7	.	TGCAGCGTGGCCAGAGGGGAGGTCTACTACGAGCAGTACTTC	CSVARGEVYYEQYF
TRBV28	.	TRBJ2-7	TRBD2	TGTGCCAGCAGTTTAACCGGCGGGACTAGCGGAACCTACGAGCAGTACTTC	CASSLTGGTSGTYEQYF
TRBV28	.	TRBJ2-7	TRBD2	TGTGCCAGCAGTTTAGCGGGGACTAGCACCTACGAGCAGTACTTC	CASSLAGTSTYEQYF
TRBV28	.	TRBJ2-7	.	TGTGCCAGCAGAAGACAGAGCTCCTACGAGCAGTACTTC	CASRRQSSYEQYF
TRBV21-1	few	TRBJ2-6	.	TGTGCCAGCAGTCCTTCTGGGGCCAACGTCCTGACTTTC	CASSPSGANVLTF
TRBV3-1/TRBV3-2	.	TRBJ2-6	.	TGTGCCAGCAGCCAAGTTGAACAGGACAACGTCCTGACTTTC	CASSQVEQDNVLTF
TRBV4-2	.	TRBJ1-2	.	TGTGCCAGCAGCCAAGAGGTACAGGGTTCGGAGGGCTACACCTTC	CASSQEVQGSEGYTF
TRBV30	.	TRBJ2-7	.	TGTGCCGGTCACAGGGACGGGAACGAGCAGTACTTC	CAGHRDGNEQYF
TRBV21-1	.	TRBJ1-5	.	TGTGCCAGCAGCACAGAGGGGGCGCGAAGCAATCAGCCCCAGCATTTT	CASSTEGARSNQPQHF
TRBV11-1	.	TRBJ2-7	.	TGTGCCAGCAGCCCCGGGAATCCCTACGAGCAGTACTTC	CASSPGNPYEQYF
TRBV3-1/TRBV3-2	.	TRBJ2-7	TRBD2	TGTGCCAGCAGCCAGGGCGGGAGGAGGGAGCAGTACTTC	CASSQGGRREQYF
TRBV7-9	.	TRBJ2-2	.	TGTGCCAGCAGCTTATCGTCAGGGATGGGCACCGGGGAGCTGTTTTTT	CASSLSSGMGTGELFF
TRBV5-3	few	TRBJ1-2	.	TGTGCCAGAAGCTTGGTGGTACAGTCGTCCTTC	CARSLVVQSSF
TRBV27	.	TRBJ2-1	TRBD2	TGTGCCAGCAGCCTTAACGCGGGAGGCATATACAATGAGCAGTTCTTC	CASSLNAGGIYNEQFF
TRBV7-2	.	TRBJ1-5	TRBD1	TGTGCCAGTAATCCCGGGACAGCCAATCAGCCCCAGCATTTT	CASNPGTANQPQHF
TRBV10-1	once	TRBJ2-1	TRBD2	TGCGCCAGCAGTGGTACTAGCGGTAAGAATGAGCAGTTCTTC	CASSGTSGKNEQFF
TRBV5-1	.	TRBJ2-1	.	TGCGCCAGCAGCCCAAACCCAGGGTATGGTGAGCAGTTCTTC	CASSPNPGYGEQFF
TRBV19	few	TRBJ1-2	TRBD1	TGTGCCAGTAGTGTTGGGACAGGGAATGGCTACACCTTC	CASSVGTGNGYTF
TRBV5-6	.	TRBJ2-7	.	TGTGCCAGCAGCCCCACGGCGGTTTCCTACGAGCAGTACTTC	CASSPTAVSYEQYF
TRBV12-3/TRBV12-4	.	TRBJ1-1	.	TGTGCCAGCAGCCTTACCAGAAACACTGAAGCTTTCTTT	CASSLTRNTEAFF
TRBV11-2	.	TRBJ2-1	TRBD2	TGTGCCAGCAGCTTTGGGAGGGAACCTTACAATGAGCAGTTCTTC	CASSFGREPYNEQFF
TRBV12-3/TRBV12-4	few	TRBJ1-6	.	TGTGCCAGCAGACAGCATAATTCACCCCTCCACTTT	CASRQHNSPLHF